The 10 T cell receptor beta chains presented below share a single source sample, sequenced in a study of CD8 T cells in Susac syndrome. Reverse transcription of roughly 0.45 to 1 ug RNA used random hexamers. Using its own MiXCR run on the immunoSEQ multiplex PCR reads, TCRdb lists one record per CDR3 protein. Of approximately 170,000 distinct CDR3 sequences listed, approximately 90% were seen once; the top ten hold under 0.085%. Sequencing was done on a sample of CD4+ T cells from PBMCs. These TCRs come from a human donor in good health.

This chain links TRBV29-1 with TRBJ2-2; no firm D call. CDR1 is SQVTM and CDR2 is ANQGSEA in the germline V gene. V was trimmed by 4 bases and J by 4 bases, leaving 7 bases between them. CDR3 length: 12 amino acids. CDR3: CSVARFTGELFF. CDR3 bases: TGCAGCGTTGCAAGGTTCACCGGGGAGCTGTTTTTT.

This chain uses TRBV5-1 with TRBJ1-6; D ambiguous. V was shortened by 3 bases and J by 8 bases, with 12 bases between the two germline ends. The germline V gene has CDR1 SGHRS and CDR2 YFSETQ. The CDR3 length is 14 residues. DNA for the CDR3: TGCGCCAGCAGCTCAGTTCCGTCGGATTCACCCCTCCACTTT. Translation: CASSSVPSDSPLHF.

The chain carries TRBV3-1 and TRBJ1-3; D call uncertain. CDR3 length: 15 residues. Germline CDR1 is LGHDT and CDR2 is YNNKEL (reference sequence). V was clipped by 4 bases and J by 0 bases, with 10 bases between them. CDR3 residues: CASSLLSGSGNTIYF. The CDR3 nucleotides are TGTGCCAGCAGCCTACTCTCGGGCTCTGGAAACACCATATATTTT.

The V and J genes are TRBV20-1 and TRBJ2-7, with D possibly matching TRBD2 (6 bases). Trimming took 0 bases from V and 0 from J, leaving 18 bases between them. Germline V gene lookup returns CDR1 DFQATT and CDR2 SNEGSKA (reference sequence). The CDR3 sequence is 17 residues long. CDR3 sequence reads: CSARDLATSHSSYEQYF. The CDR3 DNA sequence: TGCAGTGCTAGAGATCTCGCTACTAGCCATAGCTCCTACGAGCAGTACTTC.

The J gene is TRBJ1-2, the V gene TRBV4-2; D not certain. Trimming removed 2 bases from V and 4 bases from J, with 14 bases in between. This CDR3 region has 15 residues. CDR1 is LGHNA, CDR2 YNFKEQ, per germline. The CDR3, as DNA: TGTGCCAGCAGCCAAATCAACAGTGGCCCCTATGGCTACACCTTC. It is translated as CASSQINSGPYGYTF.

V and J are TRBV20-1 and TRBJ1-5; 7 bases align to TRBD1. CDR1 and CDR2 (germline): DFQATT, SNEGSKA (reference sequence). The CDR3 covers 15 residues. The junction had 12 bases not matched to a gene; V was cut back by 3 bases and J by 7 bases. CDR3 residues: CSASSGQGVRQPQHF. The CDR3 DNA sequence: TGCAGTGCTAGCAGCGGGCAGGGGGTGAGGCAGCCCCAGCATTTT.

A note on this clonotype: A junction boundary mismatches the germline segment, possibly from a read error. The V gene is TRBV7-9, the J gene TRBJ2-6; D assignment may be TRBD1 or TRBD2 (5 bases each). This CDR3 has 17 residues. Germline CDR1 is SEHNR and CDR2 is FQNEAQ (reference sequence). The CDR3 sequence is CASSSPRGAPGANVLIF. The CDR3 coding sequence is TGTGCCAGCAGCTCCCCTCGAGGGGCGCCTGGGGCCAACGTCCTGATTTTC.

V gene TRBV29-1 combines with J gene TRBJ2-7; 7 nucleotides match TRBD1. Germline values: CDR1 SQVTM, CDR2 ANQGSEA. The V segment lost 4 bases and the J segment 2 bases; nucleotides outside the gene matches: 5. The length of the CDR3 is 13 residues. In DNA, the CDR3 is TGCAGCGTTGCCCAGGGGGTGCCCTACGAGCAGTACTTC. This sequence encodes CSVAQGVPYEQYF.

The chain has TRBV5-1 and TRBJ2-2, with TRBD2 as a possible D gene (5 bases). Germline CDR1 reads SGHRS; CDR2 reads YFSETQ. This CDR3 has 14 residues. V was trimmed by 4 bases and J by 8 bases, leaving 15 bases between them. CDR3 bases: TGCGCCAGCAGCCCGGAGGTGTTTATAGGGGAGCTGTTTTTT. Translation: CASSPEVFIGELFF. Full variable domain (rest looked up from reference TRBV5-1 and TRBJ2-2): KAGVTQTPRYLIKTRGQQVTLSCSPISGHRSVSWYQQTPGQGLQFLFEYFSETQRNKGNFPGRFSGRQFSNSRSEMNVSTLELGDSALYLCASSPEVFIGELFFGEGSRLTVL.

The V and J genes are TRBV6-1 and TRBJ2-4; D unclear. Germline-derived CDR1 and CDR2 are MNHNS and SASEGT. Trimming cost V 0 bases and J 5 bases, with 11 bases left between them. CDR3 size: 15 residues. Written as DNA, the CDR3 is TGTGCCAGCAGTGAAGCGGCAGATAGTCAAAACATTCAGTACTTC. This encodes CASSEAADSQNIQYF.